This T cell receptor beta chain was sequenced in a study of T cell repertoires in cytomegalovirus infection. For the study at large: Signatures in public TCR beta sequences pointed to both CMV infection and matching HLA type.

TCRdb reanalysed the reads using MiXCR and keeps one entry per CDR3 protein. The sample includes about 450,000 distinct CDR3 sequences, about 33% of them seen just once. Whole-study results and caveats: Dominating the ex vivo response were TCR beta clonotypes that were CMV-specific and HLA-C-restricted. CMV carriers with the relevant HLA were identified by cumulative public TCR beta family frequency.

This clonotype was observed a handful of times. Antigen unknown. The CDR3 is 14 residues long. V lost 7 bases and J lost 2, with 11 bases in between. Germline V gene lookup returns CDR1 LNHDA and CDR2 SQIVND (reference sequence). The rearrangement joins TRBV19 to TRBJ2-2; perhaps TRBD1 as D (5 bases). The sequencing input was PBMCs. The source is a human donor in good health (CMV status not recorded). Some clones in this sample may be carry-over from other donors' samples. The CDR3 spells CASMRQRNTGELFF. CDR3 coding DNA: TGTGCCAGTATGCGACAGAGAAACACCGGGGAGCTGTTTTTT.